What follows are 2 T cell receptor beta chains derived from one specimen sequenced in a study of cytomegalovirus exposure and HLA in healthy donors. The PCR employed 60 Vbeta primers together with 13 Jbeta primers. This table comes from immunoSEQ multiplex PCR, and its TCRdb copy is limited to in-frame clones, with some not included. The sample records about 120,000 clones, around 68% being singletons. The sequenced sample consisted of PBMCs. The receptors originated from a woman between 45 and 65 years old in good health and CMV-seropositive.

The rearrangement joins TRBV7-2 to TRBJ2-2; 8 nucleotides agree with TRBD2. CDR1 is SGHTA, CDR2 FQGNSA, per germline. J was trimmed by 4 bases and V by 1 base; bases with no gene match: 5. CDR3 length: 16 amino acids. As DNA, the CDR3 is TGTGCCAGCAGCTTAGATGGCGGGGGGATCACCGGGGAGCTGTTTTTT. It yields the protein CASSLDGGGITGELFF.

The gene calls are TRBV18 and TRBJ2-6, with 10 bases fitting TRBD2. V was pared by 5 bases and J by 0 bases, with 10 bases of the junction left unmatched. This CDR3 is built from 19 residues. Germline CDR1 KGHSH, CDR2 LQKENI. CDR3 residues: CASSERGIAGGSGANVLTF. Written as DNA, the CDR3 is TGTGCCAGCTCAGAACGAGGAATAGCGGGGGGCTCTGGGGCCAACGTCCTGACTTTC.